In this sample, the clone carrying this T cell receptor beta chain turned up once. V lost 4 bases and J 7 bases, leaving 10 bases between the germline ends. The CDR3 consists of 12 residues. CDR1 and CDR2 from the germline V gene are MDHEN and SYDVKM. This specimen belongs to a study of blood T cell repertoires in COVID-19. Background on the study: Samples came from the United States, Italy and Spain, spanning acute and convalescent COVID-19. T cells, B-cell-depleted T cells, or PBMCs supplied cDNA or gDNA.

In the original analysis: The authors estimated nucleated cell counts from reference gene primer amplification. Sequencing used immunoSEQ multiplex PCR; TCRdb keeps in-frame clones, though not all of them. That table is the source of V, J and clone size, and D and trimming were worked out from the DNA. The sample comprises approximately 70,000 clones, nearly 90% of which are singletons, and 3.4% rests with the top ten. The sequenced sample consisted of peripheral blood. The chain has TRBV28 and TRBJ1-2, with D maybe TRBD1 (5 bases). The receptor comes from a woman aged 45-59 years with COVID-19, enrolled during active disease. CDR3 loop: CASSWGSRGYTF. CDR3 nucleotides: TGTGCCAGCAGTTGGGGCTCTCGTGGCTACACCTTC.